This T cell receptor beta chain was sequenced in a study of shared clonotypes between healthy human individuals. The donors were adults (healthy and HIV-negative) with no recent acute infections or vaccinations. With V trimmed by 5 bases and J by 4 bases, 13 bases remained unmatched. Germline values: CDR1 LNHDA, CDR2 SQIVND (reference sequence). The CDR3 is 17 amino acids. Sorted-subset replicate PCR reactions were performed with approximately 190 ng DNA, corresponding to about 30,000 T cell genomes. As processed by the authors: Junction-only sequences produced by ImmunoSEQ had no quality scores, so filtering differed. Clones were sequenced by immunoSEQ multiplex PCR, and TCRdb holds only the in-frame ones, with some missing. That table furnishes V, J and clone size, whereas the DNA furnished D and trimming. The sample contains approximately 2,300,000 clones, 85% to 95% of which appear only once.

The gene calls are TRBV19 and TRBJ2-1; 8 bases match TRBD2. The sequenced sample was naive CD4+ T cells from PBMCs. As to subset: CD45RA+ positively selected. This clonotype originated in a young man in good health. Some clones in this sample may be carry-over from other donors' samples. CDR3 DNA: TGTGCCAGTAGTCCCATCACGACTAGCGCGCGATACAATGAGCAGTTCTTC. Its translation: CASSPITTSARYNEQFF.